The source of this T cell receptor (beta chain) is a study of response to subunit inactivated influenza vaccine. Findings of the study overall: The authors suggested that few new T cells are recruited per seasonal influenza vaccination.

One entry per CDR3 protein, called by TCRdb with MiXCR from the RT-PCR reads. The sample shows fewer than 600,000 distinct CDR3 sequences, approximately 7.8% of them seen only once. This CDR3 is 16 amino acids long. This clonotype has more than one count but fewer than ten. What it binds is not known. The source material was PBMCs from blood, sampled roughly 24 months after vaccination. This clonotype was obtained from a man between 50 and 75 years old who received an inactivated influenza vaccine. The J gene is TRBJ2-7, the V gene TRBV21-1; TRBD2 was called by the table and not checked on the DNA. TRBV21-1 is recorded as a pseudogene. The CDR3 nucleotides are TGTGCCAGCAGCACCCAGATACAACTCAGAGGGAACGAGCAGTACTTC. Its protein product is CASSTQIQLRGNEQYF.